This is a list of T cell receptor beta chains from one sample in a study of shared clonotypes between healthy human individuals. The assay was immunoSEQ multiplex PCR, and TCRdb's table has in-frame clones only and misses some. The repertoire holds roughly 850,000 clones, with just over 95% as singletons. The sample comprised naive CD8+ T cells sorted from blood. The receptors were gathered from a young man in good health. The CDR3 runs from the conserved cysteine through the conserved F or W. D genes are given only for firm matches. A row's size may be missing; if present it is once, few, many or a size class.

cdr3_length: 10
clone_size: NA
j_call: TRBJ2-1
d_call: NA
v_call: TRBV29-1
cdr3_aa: CSVERVEQFF
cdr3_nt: TGCAGCGTTGAAAGAGTTGAGCAGTTCTTC

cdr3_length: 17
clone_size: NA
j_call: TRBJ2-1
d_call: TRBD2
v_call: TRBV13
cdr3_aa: CASSPSSASGVQAEQFF
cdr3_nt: TGTGCCAGCAGCCCCAGTTCGGCTAGCGGGGTTCAGGCTGAGCAGTTCTTC

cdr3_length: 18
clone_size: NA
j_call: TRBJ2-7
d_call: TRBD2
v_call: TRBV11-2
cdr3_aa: CASSLAQIGGTSGSKQYF
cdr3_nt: TGTGCCAGCAGCTTAGCCCAGATCGGGGGAACTAGCGGGAGTAAGCAGTACTTC

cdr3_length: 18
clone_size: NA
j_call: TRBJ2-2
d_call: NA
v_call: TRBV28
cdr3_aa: CASSFHRTYLANTGELFF
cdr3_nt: TGTGCCAGCAGTTTTCACAGAACTTATCTCGCGAACACCGGGGAGCTGTTTTTT

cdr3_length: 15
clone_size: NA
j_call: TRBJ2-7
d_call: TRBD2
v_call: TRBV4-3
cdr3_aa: CASSQGSSGSLKQYF
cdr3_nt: TGCGCCAGCAGCCAAGGTTCTAGCGGTAGTTTAAAGCAGTACTTC

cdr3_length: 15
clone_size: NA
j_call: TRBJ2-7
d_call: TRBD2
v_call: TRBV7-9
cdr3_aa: CASSSGTSGTYEQYF
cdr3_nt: TGTGCCAGCAGCTCCGGGACTAGCGGGACGTACGAGCAGTACTTC

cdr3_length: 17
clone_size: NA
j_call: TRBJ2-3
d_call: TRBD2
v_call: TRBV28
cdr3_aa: CASRHLRTSGRIDTQYF
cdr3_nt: TGTGCCAGCAGACATCTAAGGACTAGCGGGAGGATAGATACGCAGTATTTT

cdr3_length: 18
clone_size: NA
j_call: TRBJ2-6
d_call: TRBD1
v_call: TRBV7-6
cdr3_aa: CASSGGHRGRSGANVLTF
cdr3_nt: TGTGCCAGCAGCGGTGGGCACAGGGGGCGATCCGGGGCCAACGTCCTGACTTTC

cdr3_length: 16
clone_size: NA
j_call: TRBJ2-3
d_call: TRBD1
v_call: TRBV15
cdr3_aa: CATSNSGTGGTDTQYF
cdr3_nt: TGTGCCACCAGCAACTCCGGGACAGGGGGCACAGATACGCAGTATTTT

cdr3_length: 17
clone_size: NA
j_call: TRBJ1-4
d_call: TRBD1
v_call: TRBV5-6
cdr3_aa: CASSLVGTGLSNEKLFF
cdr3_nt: TGTGCCAGCAGCTTGGTAGGGACAGGCCTCAGTAATGAAAAACTGTTTTTT

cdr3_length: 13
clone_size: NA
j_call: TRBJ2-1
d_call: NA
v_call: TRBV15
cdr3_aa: CATSMGPGNEQFF
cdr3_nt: TGTGCCACCAGCATGGGGCCAGGCAATGAGCAGTTCTTC

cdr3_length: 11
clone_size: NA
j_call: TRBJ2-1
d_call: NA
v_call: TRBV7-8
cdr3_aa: CASDSGNEQFF
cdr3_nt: TGTGCCAGCGATAGCGGAAATGAGCAGTTCTTC

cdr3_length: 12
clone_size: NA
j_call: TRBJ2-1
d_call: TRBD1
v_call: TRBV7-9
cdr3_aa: CASGDSTNEQFF
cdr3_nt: TGTGCCAGCGGGGACAGTACCAATGAGCAGTTCTTC

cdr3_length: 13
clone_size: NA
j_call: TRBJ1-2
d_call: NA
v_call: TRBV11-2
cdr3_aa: CASSLGGNYGYTF
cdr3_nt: TGTGCCAGCAGCCTGGGGGGAAACTATGGCTACACCTTC

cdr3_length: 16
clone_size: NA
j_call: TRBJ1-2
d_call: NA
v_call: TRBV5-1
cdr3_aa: CASSLSSGGEDYGYTF
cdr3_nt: TGCGCCAGCAGCTTGTCGTCCGGGGGTGAGGACTATGGCTACACCTTC

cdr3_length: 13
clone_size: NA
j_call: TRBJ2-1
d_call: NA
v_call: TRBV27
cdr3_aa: CASSYSGANEQFF
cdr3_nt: TGTGCCAGCAGTTATTCAGGGGCCAATGAGCAGTTCTTC

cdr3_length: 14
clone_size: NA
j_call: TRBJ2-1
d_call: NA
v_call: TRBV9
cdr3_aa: CASSTEQGYNEQFF
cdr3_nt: TGTGCCAGCTCAACCGAACAGGGATACAATGAGCAGTTCTTC

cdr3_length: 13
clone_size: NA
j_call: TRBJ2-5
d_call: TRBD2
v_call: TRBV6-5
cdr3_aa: CASTEGTSGGEYF
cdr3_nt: TGTGCCAGCACCGAGGGGACTAGCGGTGGTGAATACTTC

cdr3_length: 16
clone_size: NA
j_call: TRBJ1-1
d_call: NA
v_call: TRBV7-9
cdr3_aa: CASSSPLRTPNTEAFF
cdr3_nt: TGTGCCAGCAGCTCACCGTTACGGACACCAAACACTGAAGCTTTCTTT

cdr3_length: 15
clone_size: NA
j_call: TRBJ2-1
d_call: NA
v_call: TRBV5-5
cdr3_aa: CASSQSGFEGNEQFF
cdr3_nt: TGTGCCAGCAGTCAAAGCGGTTTCGAGGGCAATGAGCAGTTCTTC

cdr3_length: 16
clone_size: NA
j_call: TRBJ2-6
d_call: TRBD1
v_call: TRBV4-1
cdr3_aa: CASSQEDRAGANVLTF
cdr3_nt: TGCGCCAGCAGCCAAGAGGACAGGGCTGGGGCCAACGTCCTGACTTTC

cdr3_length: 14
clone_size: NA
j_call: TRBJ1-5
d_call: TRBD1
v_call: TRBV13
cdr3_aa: CASSAGGIDQPQHF
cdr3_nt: TGTGCCAGCTCGGCAGGGGGAATAGATCAGCCCCAGCATTTT

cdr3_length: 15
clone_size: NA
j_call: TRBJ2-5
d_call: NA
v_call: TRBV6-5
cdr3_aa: CASSYSGLGVETQYF
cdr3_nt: TGTGCCAGCAGTTACTCGGGACTGGGCGTGGAGACCCAGTACTTC

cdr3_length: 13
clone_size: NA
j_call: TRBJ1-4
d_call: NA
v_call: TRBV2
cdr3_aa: CASRAATGEKLFF
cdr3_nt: TGTGCCAGCAGGGCTGCGACAGGAGAAAAACTGTTTTTT

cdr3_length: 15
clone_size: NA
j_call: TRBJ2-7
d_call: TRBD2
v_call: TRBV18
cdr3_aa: CASSPGTSGIYEQYF
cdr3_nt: TGTGCCAGCTCCCCAGGGACTAGCGGAATCTACGAGCAGTACTTC

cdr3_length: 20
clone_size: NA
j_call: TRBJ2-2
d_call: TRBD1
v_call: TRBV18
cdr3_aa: CASSPGGTVAWTINTGELFF
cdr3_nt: TGTGCCAGCTCACCAGGTGGGACAGTAGCATGGACGATCAACACCGGGGAGCTGTTTTTT

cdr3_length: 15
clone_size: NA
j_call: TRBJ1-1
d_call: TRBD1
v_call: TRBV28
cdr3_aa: CASGPGRGGMAEAFF
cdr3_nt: TGTGCCAGCGGACCCGGCAGGGGGGGAATGGCTGAAGCTTTCTTT

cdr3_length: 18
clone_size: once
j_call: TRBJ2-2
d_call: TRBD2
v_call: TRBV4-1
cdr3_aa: CASSQEQSGSVDTGELFF
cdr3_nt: TGCGCCAGCAGCCAAGAACAAAGCGGGAGCGTAGACACCGGGGAGCTGTTTTTT

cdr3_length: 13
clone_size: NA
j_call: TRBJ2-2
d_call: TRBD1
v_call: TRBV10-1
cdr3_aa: CASSGQGAGELFF
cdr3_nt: TGCGCCAGCAGTGGACAGGGGGCCGGGGAGCTGTTTTTT

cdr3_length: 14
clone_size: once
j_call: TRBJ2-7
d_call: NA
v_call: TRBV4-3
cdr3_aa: CASSPSGGSYEQYF
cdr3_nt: TGCGCCAGCAGCCCTTCCGGCGGGTCCTACGAGCAGTACTTC

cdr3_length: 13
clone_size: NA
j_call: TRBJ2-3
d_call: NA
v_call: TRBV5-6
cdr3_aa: CASSPGQIEAQYF
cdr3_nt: TGTGCCAGCAGCCCTGGACAGATTGAAGCGCAGTATTTT

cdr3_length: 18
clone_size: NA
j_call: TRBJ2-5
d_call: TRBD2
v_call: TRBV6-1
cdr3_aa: CASSESRWGLAGAKTQYF
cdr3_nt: TGTGCCAGCAGTGAATCCAGGTGGGGACTAGCGGGAGCCAAGACCCAGTACTTC

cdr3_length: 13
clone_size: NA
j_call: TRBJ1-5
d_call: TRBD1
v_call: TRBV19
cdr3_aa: CASSIRQGEPQHF
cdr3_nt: TGTGCCAGTAGTATTCGACAGGGTGAGCCCCAGCATTTT

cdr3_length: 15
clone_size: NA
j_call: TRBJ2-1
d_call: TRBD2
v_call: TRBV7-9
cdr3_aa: CASSLTTSGANEQFF
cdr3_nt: TGTGCCAGCAGCTTAACGACTAGCGGGGCTAATGAGCAGTTCTTC

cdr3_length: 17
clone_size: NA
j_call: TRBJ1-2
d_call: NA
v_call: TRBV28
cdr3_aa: CASSFGIRDASNYGYTF
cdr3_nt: TGTGCCAGCAGCTTTGGAATCCGGGACGCTTCTAACTATGGCTACACCTTC

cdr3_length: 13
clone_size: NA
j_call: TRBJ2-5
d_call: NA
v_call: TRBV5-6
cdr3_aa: CASSLRAGETQYF
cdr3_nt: TGTGCCAGCAGCTTGCGGGCAGGGGAGACCCAGTACTTC

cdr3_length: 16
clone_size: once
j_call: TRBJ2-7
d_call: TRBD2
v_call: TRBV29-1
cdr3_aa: CSVEFPYSGRALEQYF
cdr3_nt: TGCAGCGTTGAGTTTCCCTATAGCGGGAGGGCCCTCGAGCAGTACTTC

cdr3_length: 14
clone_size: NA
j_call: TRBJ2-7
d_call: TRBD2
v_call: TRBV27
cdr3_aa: CASSPGLAVYEQYF
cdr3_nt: TGTGCCAGCAGTCCGGGACTAGCGGTATACGAGCAGTACTTC

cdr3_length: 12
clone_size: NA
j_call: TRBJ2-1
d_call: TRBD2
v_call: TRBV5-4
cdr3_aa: CASSWGTNEQFF
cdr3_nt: TGTGCCAGCAGCTGGGGGACTAACGAGCAGTTCTTC

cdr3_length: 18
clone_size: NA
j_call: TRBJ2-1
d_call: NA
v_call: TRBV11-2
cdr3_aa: CASSLDWWSPDSYNEQFF
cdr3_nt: TGTGCCAGCAGCTTAGATTGGTGGTCACCAGATTCCTACAATGAGCAGTTCTTC

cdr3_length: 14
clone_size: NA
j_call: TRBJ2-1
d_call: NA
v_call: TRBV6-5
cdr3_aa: CASSYVGTYNEQFF
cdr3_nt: TGTGCCAGCAGTTACGTGGGCACCTACAATGAGCAGTTCTTC

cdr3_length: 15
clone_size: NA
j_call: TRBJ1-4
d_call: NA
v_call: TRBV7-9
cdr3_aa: CASSLGQGVGEKLFF
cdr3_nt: TGTGCCAGCAGCTTAGGTCAAGGGGTTGGCGAAAAACTGTTTTTT

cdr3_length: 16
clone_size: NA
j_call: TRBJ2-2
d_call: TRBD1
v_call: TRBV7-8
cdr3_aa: CASRSTGTAPTGELFF
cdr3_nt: TGTGCCAGCAGATCCACCGGGACAGCCCCCACCGGGGAGCTGTTTTTT

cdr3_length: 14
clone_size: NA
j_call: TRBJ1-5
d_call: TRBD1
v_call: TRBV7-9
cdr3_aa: CASSRTGSNQPQHF
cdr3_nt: TGTGCCAGCAGCAGGACAGGTAGCAATCAGCCCCAGCATTTT

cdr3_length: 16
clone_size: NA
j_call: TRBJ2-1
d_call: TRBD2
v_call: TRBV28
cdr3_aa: CASSPWTSGGYNEQFF
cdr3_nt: TGTGCCAGCAGTCCCTGGACTAGCGGGGGATACAATGAGCAGTTCTTC

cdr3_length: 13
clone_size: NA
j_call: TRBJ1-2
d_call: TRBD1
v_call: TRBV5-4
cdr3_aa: CASSGTGKNGYTF
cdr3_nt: TGTGCCAGCAGTGGGACAGGAAAGAATGGCTACACCTTC

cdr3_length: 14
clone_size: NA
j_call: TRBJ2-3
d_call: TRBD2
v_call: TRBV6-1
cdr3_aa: CASSLKREKDTQYF
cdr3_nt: TGTGCCAGCAGTTTAAAGCGGGAGAAAGATACGCAGTATTTT

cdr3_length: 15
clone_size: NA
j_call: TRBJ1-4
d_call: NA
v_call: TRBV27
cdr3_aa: CASSPFAATNEKLFF
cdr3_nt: TGTGCCAGCAGTCCGTTCGCCGCAACTAATGAAAAACTGTTTTTT

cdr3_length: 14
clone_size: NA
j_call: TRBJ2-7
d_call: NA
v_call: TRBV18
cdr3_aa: CASSPPQRPYEQYF
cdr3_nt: TGTGCCAGCTCACCACCGCAGCGGCCCTACGAGCAGTACTTC

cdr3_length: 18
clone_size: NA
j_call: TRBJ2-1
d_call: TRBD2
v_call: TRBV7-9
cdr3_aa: CASSLGAMGLAGFNEQFF
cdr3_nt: TGTGCCAGCAGCTTAGGTGCTATGGGACTAGCGGGATTTAATGAGCAGTTCTTC